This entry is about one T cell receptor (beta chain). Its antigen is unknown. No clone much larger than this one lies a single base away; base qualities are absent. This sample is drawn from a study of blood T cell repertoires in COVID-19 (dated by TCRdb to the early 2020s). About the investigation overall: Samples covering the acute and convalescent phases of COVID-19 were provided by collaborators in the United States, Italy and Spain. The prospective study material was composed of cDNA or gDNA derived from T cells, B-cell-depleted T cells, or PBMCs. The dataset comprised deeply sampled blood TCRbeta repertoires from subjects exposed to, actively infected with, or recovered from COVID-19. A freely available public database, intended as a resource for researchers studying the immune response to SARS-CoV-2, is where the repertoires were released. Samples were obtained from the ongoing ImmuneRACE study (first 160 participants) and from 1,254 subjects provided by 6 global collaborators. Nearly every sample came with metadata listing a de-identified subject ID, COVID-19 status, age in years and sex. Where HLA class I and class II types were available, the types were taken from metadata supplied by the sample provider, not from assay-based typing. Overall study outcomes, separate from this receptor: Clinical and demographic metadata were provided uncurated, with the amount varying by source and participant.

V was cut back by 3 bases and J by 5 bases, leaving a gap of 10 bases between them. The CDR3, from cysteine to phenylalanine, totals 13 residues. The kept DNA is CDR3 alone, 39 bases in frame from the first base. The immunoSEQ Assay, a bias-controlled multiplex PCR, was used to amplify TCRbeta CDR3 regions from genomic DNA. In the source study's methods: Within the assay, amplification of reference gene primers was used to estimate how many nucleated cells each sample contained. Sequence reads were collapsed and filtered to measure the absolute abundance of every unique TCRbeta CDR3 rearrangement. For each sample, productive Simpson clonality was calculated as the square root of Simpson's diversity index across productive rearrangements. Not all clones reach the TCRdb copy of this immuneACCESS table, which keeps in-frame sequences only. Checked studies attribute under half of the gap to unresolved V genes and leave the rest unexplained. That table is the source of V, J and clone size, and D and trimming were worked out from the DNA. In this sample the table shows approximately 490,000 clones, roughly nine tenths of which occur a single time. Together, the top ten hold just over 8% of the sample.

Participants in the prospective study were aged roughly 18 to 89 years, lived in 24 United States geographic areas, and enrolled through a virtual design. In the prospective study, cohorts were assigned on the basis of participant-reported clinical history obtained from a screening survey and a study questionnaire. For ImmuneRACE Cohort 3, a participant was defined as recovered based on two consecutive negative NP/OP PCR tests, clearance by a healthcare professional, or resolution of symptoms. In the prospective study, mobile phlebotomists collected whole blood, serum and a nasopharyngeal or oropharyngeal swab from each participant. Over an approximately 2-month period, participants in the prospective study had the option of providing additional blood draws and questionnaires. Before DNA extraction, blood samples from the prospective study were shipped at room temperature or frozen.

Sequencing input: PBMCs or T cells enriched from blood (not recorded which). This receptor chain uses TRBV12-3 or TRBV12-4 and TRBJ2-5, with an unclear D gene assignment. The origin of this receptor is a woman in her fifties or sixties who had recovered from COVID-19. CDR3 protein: CASSFNSRETQYF. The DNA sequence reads TGTGCCAGCAGTTTTAACAGCCGGGAGACCCAGTACTTC.